This TCR beta chain appears in the sequencing data of a study of T cells in Graves' hyperthyroidism and ophthalmopathy. This clonotype was counted only a few times. Amplification of TCR beta CDR3 regions was performed using RNA transcripts as template. HTBI primers drove first-round RT-PCR of the TCR CDR3. TCRdb reanalysed the multiplex PCR reads using MiXCR and keeps one entry per CDR3 protein. Of roughly 510,000 distinct CDR3 sequences in the sample, more than 20% are singletons; the top ten hold about 30%. Unmatched junction bases numbered 7, after V lost 0 bases and J lost 4 bases. CDR1 is SGHRS, CDR2 YFSETQ, per germline. This CDR3 has 16 amino acids.

This clonotype was obtained from a man younger than 30 with Graves' hyperthyroidism. V and J are TRBV5-1 and TRBJ2-5; 9 bases are a match to TRBD1. The sequencing input was blood. The CDR3 spells CASSLELGQGLETQYF. CDR3 coding DNA: TGCGCCAGCAGCTTGGAACTGGGACAGGGACTAGAGACCCAGTACTTC.